Listed below are T cell receptor beta chains from one sample, sequenced in a study of CD8 T cells in Susac syndrome. MiXCR, run by TCRdb on the immunoSEQ multiplex PCR reads, gives a single entry per CDR3 protein. The repertoire has about 190,000 distinct CDR3 sequences, roughly 91% of them found once; the top ten carry 0.075% to 0.095%. Specimen: CD4+ T cells from PBMCs. These receptor sequences come from a human donor with Susac syndrome. Each CDR3 is given with its conserved first and last residue. A D gene is named only where the DNA matches it firmly. Clone size is given for some rows only: seen once, a few or many times, or a class if the clone is expanded.

clone_size	d_call	j_call	v_call	cdr3_aa	cdr3_nt
few	.	TRBJ1-5	TRBV5-1	CARSPPQHF	TGCGCCAGGTCCCCGCCCCAGCATTTT
few	.	TRBJ1-6	TRBV2	CASSKDNSPLHF	TGTGCCAGCAGTAAAGATAATTCACCCCTCCACTTT
.	.	TRBJ1-5	TRBV30	CAWSVYSSNQPQHF	TGTGCCTGGAGTGTCTACAGTAGCAATCAGCCCCAGCATTTT
.	.	TRBJ2-4	TRBV20-1	CSARGGNPDKNIQYF	TGCAGTGCTAGAGGGGGGAACCCAGACAAAAACATTCAGTACTTC
.	TRBD1	TRBJ2-7	TRBV27	CASSSGTGGIKQYF	TGTGCCAGCAGCTCCGGGACAGGGGGCATTAAGCAGTACTTC
.	TRBD2	TRBJ2-5	TRBV20-1	CSARAGEETQYF	TGCAGTGCTAGGGCGGGGGAGGAGACCCAGTACTTC
.	TRBD2	TRBJ2-2	TRBV20-1	CSATDGRGGHGELFF	TGCAGTGCCACAGACGGGCGGGGGGGCCACGGGGAGCTGTTTTTT
.	.	TRBJ2-3	TRBV6-5	CASSYEAGRTDTQYF	TGTGCCAGCAGTTACGAGGCGGGGCGCACAGATACGCAGTATTTT
.	.	TRBJ1-4	TRBV3-1	CASSQTAGTLFF	TGTGCCAGCAGCCAAACCGCAGGGACTCTGTTTTTT
.	.	TRBJ2-1	TRBV7-9	CASSSPGRGGNEQFF	TGTGCCAGCAGCTCTCCGGGGAGGGGGGGCAATGAGCAGTTCTTC
.	.	TRBJ2-1	TRBV12-3/TRBV12-4	CASSWDYEQFF	TGTGCCAGCAGTTGGGATTATGAGCAGTTCTTC